The 28 T cell receptor beta chains in this list originate from one sample, sequenced in a study of PD-1 blockade in classical Hodgkin lymphoma. Indicated time point: cycle 4 day 1 (C4D1), after less than 7 weeks of nivolumab. After autologous stem cell transplantation all patients relapsed, and prior brentuximab vedotin exposure differed between cohorts. Here immunoSEQ multiplex PCR was the method, and the copy in TCRdb shows in-frame clones only, minus some. The data hold roughly 96,000 clones, with approximately 94% observed a single time. This specimen was peripheral blood mononuclear cells (PBMCs), taken before the fourth cycle of nivolumab. The receptors stem from a human donor with classical Hodgkin lymphoma.

The V and J genes are TRBV30 and TRBJ2-3; TRBD2 matches at 8 bases. With V trimmed by 0 bases and J by 6 bases, 8 bases remained unmatched. Germline CDR1 is GTSNPN and CDR2 is SVGIG (reference sequence). The CDR3 contains 15 residues. Here the CDR3 reads CAWSVFGRALDTQYF. DNA for the CDR3: TGTGCCTGGAGTGTATTCGGGAGGGCCTTGGATACGCAGTATTTT.

The J gene is TRBJ1-2, the V gene TRBV6-6; possibly TRBD1 for D (5 bases). The germline gives CDR1 MNHNY, CDR2 SVGAGI (reference sequence). V lost 5 bases to trimming and J lost 8 bases, with 18 bases between them. The CDR3 runs to 14 residues. The CDR3 protein is CASSTRDLNRGYTF. The DNA of the CDR3 is TGTGCCAGCAGTACCAGGGATTTGAATCGCGGCTACACCTTC.

The chain recombines TRBV28 with TRBJ1-2; 9 bases align to TRBD1. Per the germline V gene, CDR1 is MDHEN and CDR2 is SYDVKM. V lost 3 bases, J lost 4 bases, and 6 bases stayed unmatched. This CDR3 is 15 amino acids long. The CDR3 is CASSFYRGPTYGYTF. In DNA form, the CDR3 reads TGTGCCAGCAGTTTCTACAGGGGGCCGACCTATGGCTACACCTTC.

The V gene is TRBV4-1, the J gene TRBJ2-5; D not certain. Germline V gene sequence: CDR1 MGHRA, CDR2 YSYEKL. V was trimmed by 1 base and J by 4 bases, leaving 19 bases between them. This CDR3 spans 17 amino acids. In nucleotides, the CDR3 is TGCGCCAGCAGCCAAGTCAGGAACACGGAGATAGTAGAGACCCAGTACTTC. Translation: CASSQVRNTEIVETQYF.

This chain joins TRBV2 and TRBJ2-1, with D perhaps TRBD2 (5 bases). This CDR3 has 16 residues. In germline, CDR1 is SNHLY, CDR2 FYNNEI. Trimming left V 3 bases short and J 7 bases short, with 19 bases between. CDR3 amino acids: CASSESGAVRANEQFF. CDR3 DNA sequence: TGTGCCAGCAGTGAGAGTGGAGCGGTCCGTGCTAATGAGCAGTTCTTC.

This sequence joins TRBV5-1 and TRBJ1-1; TRBD1 aligns across 7 bases. Germline loops: CDR1 SGHRS, CDR2 YFSETQ. With V trimmed by 2 bases and J by 1 base, 5 bases remained unmatched. This CDR3 has 15 residues. In DNA, the CDR3 is TGCGCCAGCAGCTTACGGGACAGTCCGAACACTGAAGCTTTCTTT. Translated: CASSLRDSPNTEAFF.

This chain connects TRBV7-9 to TRBJ2-2, with D unresolved. With 4 bases removed from V and 0 bases from J, the gap between germline ends came to 15 bases. Germline lookup yields CDR1 SEHNR and CDR2 FQNEAQ (reference sequence). The CDR3 totals 17 residues. In DNA, the CDR3 is TGTGCCAGCAGCTCTCCCCCAGGAGAACCGAACACCGGGGAGCTGTTTTTT. Translation gives CASSSPPGEPNTGELFF.

The chain recombines TRBV5-1 with TRBJ2-7, with TRBD1 identical over 10 bases. The V gene end was trimmed by 3 bases and the J gene end by 4 bases; junction bases not matched to a gene: 25. Germline values: CDR1 SGHRS, CDR2 YFSETQ. The CDR3 totals 21 residues. Here the CDR3 reads CASSSRTGGGLIGLLSYEQYF. The CDR3, as DNA: TGCGCCAGCAGCTCCAGGACAGGGGGAGGATTAATAGGGCTTCTTTCGTACGAGCAGTACTTC.

The chain combines TRBV7-6 with TRBJ2-3; TRBD2 agrees at 7 bases. Trimming removed 3 bases from V and 0 bases from J; junction bases left unmatched: 6. The CDR3 has 16 amino acids. The germline gives CDR1 SGHVS, CDR2 FNYEAQ. CDR3 nucleotides: TGTGCCAGCAGCTTCTCCAGCGGGGCTAGCACAGATACGCAGTATTTT. Its translation: CASSFSSGASTDTQYF.

The chain joins TRBV2 to TRBJ2-2; D assignment may be TRBD1 or TRBD2 (6 bases each). V shed 4 bases and J shed 2 bases, with 14 bases lying between them. This CDR3 contains 16 residues. The germline gives CDR1 SNHLY, CDR2 FYNNEI. The CDR3 region has the DNA TGTGCCAGCAGTGGGGAAGGGGGGACCAACACCGGGGAGCTGTTTTTT. Translating it yields CASSGEGGTNTGELFF.

This chain links TRBV4-1 with TRBJ2-1, with D uncertain. Trimming removed 1 base at V and 8 bases at J, with 9 bases between. The CDR3 totals 13 residues. The germline gives CDR1 MGHRA, CDR2 YSYEKL. DNA for the CDR3: TGCGCCAGCAGCCAAGGTAAGACCGATGAGCAGTTCTTC. Encoded protein: CASSQGKTDEQFF.

CDR3 loop: CASSLELAGDTQYF. CDR3 sequence (DNA): TGCGCCAGCAGCTTGGAACTAGCGGGGGATACGCAGTATTTT. This chain connects TRBV5-1 to TRBJ2-3, with TRBD2 matching over 10 bases. J was trimmed by 6 bases and V by 0 bases; bases with no gene match: 1. Germline CDR1 is SGHRS and CDR2 is YFSETQ. This CDR3 region has 14 residues. Complete variable domain (other parts from reference TRBV5-1 and TRBJ2-3): KAGVTQTPRYLIKTRGQQVTLSCSPISGHRSVSWYQQTPGQGLQFLFEYFSETQRNKGNFPGRFSGRQFSNSRSEMNVSTLELGDSALYLCASSLELAGDTQYFGPGTRLTVL.

The J gene is TRBJ2-1, the V gene TRBV6-5; D could derive from TRBD1 or TRBD2 (5 bases each). The CDR3 has 13 amino acids. The germline V gene encodes CDR1 MNHEY and CDR2 SVGAGI. V dropped 8 bases and J dropped 10 bases, with 18 bases sitting between them. The CDR3: CASGDRASWEQFF. CDR3 sequence (DNA): TGTGCCAGCGGGGACCGAGCGTCATGGGAGCAGTTCTTC.

The chain combines TRBV6-5 with TRBJ2-5; a possible D gene is TRBD1 (5 bases). This CDR3 is built from 14 residues. Germline V lookup: CDR1 MNHEY, CDR2 SVGAGI. Trimming removed 0 bases from V and 4 bases from J, with 9 bases in between. CDR3 region: CASSYSTTAETQYF. CDR3 coding DNA: TGTGCCAGCAGTTACTCGACGACAGCAGAGACCCAGTACTTC.

The chain links TRBV5-5 to TRBJ1-2, with TRBD1 matching over 7 bases. The CDR3 runs 14 residues. J was trimmed by 5 bases and V by 3 bases; bases with no gene match: 7. Looked up from germline, CDR1 is SGHKS and CDR2 is YYEKEE (reference sequence). The CDR3 DNA reads TGTGCCAGCAGCTCAAGGGGGCGCGCATATGGCTACACCTTC. It encodes CASSSRGRAYGYTF.

The chain carries TRBV14 and TRBJ2-2; 7 bases fit TRBD1. This CDR3 comprises 18 residues. Germline CDR1 and CDR2: SGHDN and FVKESK. Trimming cost V 4 bases and J 2 bases; bases outside gene matches: 13. In DNA form, the CDR3 reads TGTGCCAGCAGCCCTCGCGGACAGGAGCGGACAAACACCGGGGAGCTGTTTTTT. Protein sequence: CASSPRGQERTNTGELFF.

The V call is TRBV19, the J call TRBJ2-7; 7 bases map to TRBD1. Germline CDR1 LNHDA, CDR2 SQIVND (reference sequence). V shed 6 bases, J shed 2 bases, and the junction held 4 bases outside the gene matches. The CDR3 totals 13 residues. The DNA for the CDR3 is TGTGCCAGTAGGAGACAGGGTACCTACGAGCAGTACTTC. Translated, it gives CASRRQGTYEQYF.

The chain links TRBV20-1 to TRBJ1-2; D is unresolved. The V end lost 3 bases, the J end lost 7 bases, and 6 bases lay between the germline ends. The CDR3 length is 10 residues. Per germline, CDR1 DFQATT and CDR2 SNEGSKA (reference sequence). The CDR3 is CSASNGGYTF. Written as DNA, the CDR3 is TGCAGTGCTAGTAATGGTGGCTACACCTTC.

J is TRBJ2-5 and V is TRBV6-5, with D perhaps matching TRBD1 (6 bases). Germline CDR1 reads MNHEY; CDR2 reads SVGAGI. Trimming took 5 bases from V and 4 from J, leaving 14 bases between them. There are 14 residues in the CDR3. CDR3 protein: CASSPLTGRETQYF. CDR3 bases: TGTGCCAGCAGTCCACTCACAGGGAGAGAGACCCAGTACTTC.

The V call is TRBV5-4, the J call TRBJ2-2, with D maybe TRBD1 (5 bases). In germline, CDR1 is SGHNT, CDR2 YYREEE (reference sequence). Trimming cost V 4 bases and J 6 bases, with 10 bases left between them. The CDR3 runs 13 residues. DNA for the CDR3: TGTGCCAGCAGCACCATGGGGCCCGGGGAGCTGTTTTTT. Its translation: CASSTMGPGELFF. Using reference TRBV5-4 and TRBJ2-2 for the parts outside the CDR3, the full variable domain is ETGVTQSPTHLIKTRGQQVTLRCSSQSGHNTVSWYQQALGQGPQFIFQYYREEENGRGNFPPRFSGLQFPNYSSELNVNALELDDSALYLCASSTMGPGELFFGEGSRLTVL.

This chain connects TRBV6-1 to TRBJ1-2, with TRBD1 matching 7 bases. The germline V gene has CDR1 MNHNS and CDR2 SASEGT. The CDR3 is 13 amino acids. After removal of 6 bases from V and 7 bases from J, the junction contained 8 bases not matched to a gene. As DNA, the CDR3 is TGTGCCAGCAGCCAGACAGGGATCGGTGGCTACACCTTC. This gives the protein CASSQTGIGGYTF.

CDR3 in DNA: TGTGCCTGGAGTGTACGTCGGACAGGACGTTACGAGCAGTACTTC. Translating it yields CAWSVRRTGRYEQYF. The V and J genes are TRBV30 and TRBJ2-7; 7 nucleotides match TRBD1. The V gene's germline CDR1 is GTSNPN and CDR2 SVGIG (reference sequence). The CDR3 extends over 15 amino acids. J was trimmed by 4 bases and V by 0 bases; bases with no gene match: 9.

V usage is TRBV6-6 and J usage is TRBJ1-5; no clear D. Germline loops: CDR1 MNHNY, CDR2 SVGAGI (reference sequence). CDR3 length equals 16 residues. The V gene lost 6 bases and the J gene lost 0 bases, with 15 bases spanning the gap. The CDR3 sequence: CASSREGLVSNQPQHF. The CDR3 DNA is TGTGCCAGCAGCCGAGAAGGTTTGGTTAGCAATCAGCCCCAGCATTTT.

The chain couples TRBV2 to TRBJ2-7, with 9 positions matching TRBD2. This CDR3 spans 16 amino acids. Germline loops: CDR1 SNHLY, CDR2 FYNNEI. V trimming: 6 bases; J trimming: 3 bases; junction bases outside the gene matches: 12. For the CDR3, the DNA is TGTGCCAGCAGCGGTTTTGGACTAGCGAGAAACTACGAGCAGTACTTC. Amino acids: CASSGFGLARNYEQYF.

This chain uses TRBV6-1 with TRBJ2-3, with D unresolved. V was pared by 4 bases and J by 6 bases, with 14 bases between. The CDR3 spans 14 residues. Germline V gene lookup returns CDR1 MNHNS and CDR2 SASEGT. The CDR3 DNA sequence: TGTGCCAGCAGTGTTTTCATTCGCTCGGATACGCAGTATTTT. Its protein product is CASSVFIRSDTQYF.

The V call is TRBV20-1, the J call TRBJ1-2; no firm D call. The CDR3 sequence is 11 residues long. The germline gives CDR1 DFQATT, CDR2 SNEGSKA (reference sequence). Trimming pared 3 bases from V and 4 bases from J, leaving 6 bases between. The CDR3 sequence: CSASSSYGYTF. DNA of the CDR3: TGCAGTGCTAGCAGCTCCTATGGCTACACCTTC.

The chain recombines TRBV10-3 with TRBJ2-3, with D possibly TRBD2 on 6 matching bases. The V gene lost 4 bases and the J gene lost 0 bases, with 8 bases spanning the gap. The CDR3 loop spans 14 amino acids. Germline CDR1 ENHRY, CDR2 SYGVKD. DNA for the CDR3: TGTGCCATCAGTGTGGGACTCAGCACAGATACGCAGTATTTT. Protein: CAISVGLSTDTQYF.

This chain joins TRBV11-1 and TRBJ1-4; D not certain. This CDR3 is 11 amino acids long. CDR1 is SGHAT, CDR2 FQDESV, per germline (reference sequence). With 3 bases removed from V and 8 bases from J, the gap between germline ends came to 4 bases. The CDR3 sequence is CASSFGEKLFF. The DNA of the CDR3 is TGTGCCAGCAGCTTCGGCGAAAAACTGTTTTTT.